This record covers a single T cell receptor (beta chain). The sample is drawn from a study of blood T cell repertoires in COVID-19. The overall study: Specimens from acute and convalescent COVID-19 originated in the United States, Italy and Spain.

The protocol was immunoSEQ multiplex PCR, while the TCRdb copy is restricted to in-frame clones and leaves out a portion. The data contain 85,000 to 90,000 clones, approximately 86% of them singletons. Germline V gene sequence: CDR1 SGHRS, CDR2 YFSETQ. V lost 4 bases and J lost 4; bases outside the gene matches: 11. The CDR3 loop spans 17 amino acids. The source is a man older than 75 with active or convalescent COVID-19. The chain combines TRBV5-1 with TRBJ2-5; 12 nucleotides agree with TRBD2. Sample: peripheral blood. As DNA, the CDR3 is TGCGCCAGCAGCCCGGGTAGCCTAGCGGGAGGGGGAGAGACCCAGTACTTC. This gives the protein CASSPGSLAGGGETQYF. Filled out from reference TRBV5-1 and TRBJ2-5, the complete variable domain reads KAGVTQTPRYLIKTRGQQVTLSCSPISGHRSVSWYQQTPGQGLQFLFEYFSETQRNKGNFPGRFSGRQFSNSRSEMNVSTLELGDSALYLCASSPGSLAGGGETQYFGPGTRLLVL.